This T cell receptor (beta chain) was sequenced for a study of T-cell reconstitution after alpha-beta-depleted transplantation in children. Unique molecular identifiers featured in how the TCRbeta library was prepared. TCRdb re-called the PCR reads through MiXCR, storing one row per CDR3 protein. The sample holds around 400,000 distinct CDR3 sequences, approximately 11% seen once. Germline lookup yields CDR1 SGHNT and CDR2 YYREEE (reference sequence). This CDR3 has 16 amino acids. V dropped 3 bases and J dropped 3; count of bases not matched to a gene: 6. The table lists this clonotype with many counts.

The rearrangement joins TRBV5-4 to TRBJ2-2, with 9 bases matching TRBD2. The sample was PBMCs from the stem cell graft donor, taken from the stem cell graft. This sequence originates from a human donor who donated a stem cell graft to a child with acute myeloid leukemia. CDR3 DNA sequence: TGTGCCAGCAGCTCAGCGGGAGGAATGGACACCGGGGAGCTGTTTTTT. This translates into CASSSAGGMDTGELFF.